What follows describes a single T cell receptor beta chain. Its antigen is as yet unknown. CDR1 and CDR2 (germline): LGHDT, YNNKEL (reference sequence). The V end was cut by 1 base, the J end by 9 bases, with 19 bases between. The CDR3 has 16 amino acids. The source of the sample is a study of T cells in Graves' hyperthyroidism and ophthalmopathy. Study-level results: Expanded thyroid clonotypes (above 0.001) were mostly also found in blood.

Lactation, pregnancy, other autoimmune disease or uncontrolled infection excluded patients. Source material for PBMCs was 10 ml fresh peripheral blood. TCR beta CDR3 region amplification was performed from RNA transcripts. Primed by the HTBI set, a first-round RT-PCR was run on the TCR CDR3. TCRdb itself ran the multiplex PCR reads through MiXCR, one entry per CDR3 protein. The sample lists about 250,000 distinct CDR3 sequences, approximately 21% occurring once. The sequenced sample was blood. This sequence joins TRBV3-1 and TRBJ2-1; a weak D match, TRBD2 (7 bases). The sequence came from a man aged 25 to 40 with Graves' ophthalmopathy. Here the CDR3 DNA reads TGTGCCAGCAGCCAAGGGGGGGGCCGAGCGAGCGGTGAGCAGTTCTTC. Amino acids: CASSQGGGRASGEQFF.